This entry is about one T cell receptor beta chain. This clone's antigen is unknown. No base qualities exist here, and no much larger clone lies one base off it. These data originate in a study of blood T cell repertoires in COVID-19 (dated by TCRdb to 2020 to 2022). Background on the whole study: Samples from collaborators originated in the United States, Italy and Spain and spanned both the acute and convalescent phases of COVID-19. Subjects who had been exposed to COVID-19, were actively infected with it, or had recovered from it provided the deeply sampled blood TCRbeta repertoires that made up the dataset. A freely available public database, intended as a resource for researchers studying the immune response to SARS-CoV-2, is where the repertoires were released. Samples came from the ongoing ImmuneRACE study (first 160 participants) plus 1,254 subjects from 6 global collaborators. Sample metadata almost always included a de-identified subject ID, COVID-19 status, age in years and sex. The material from the prospective study consisted of cDNA or gDNA derived from T cells, B-cell-depleted T cells, or PBMCs. Where available, HLA class I and class II types were obtained from metadata supplied by the sample provider rather than from assay-based typing.

TCRbeta CDR3 regions were amplified from genomic DNA using the immunoSEQ Assay, a bias-controlled multiplex PCR. The published analysis was carried out like this. Within the assay, amplification of reference gene primers was used to estimate how many nucleated cells each sample contained. To quantify the absolute abundance of each unique TCRbeta CDR3 rearrangement, sequence reads were collapsed and filtered. Productive Simpson clonality was computed per sample as the square root of Simpson's diversity index over productive rearrangements. This immuneACCESS table, as held by TCRdb, lists in-frame sequences with V and J called but not all clones. Of the missing ones, under half trace to an unresolved V gene in checked studies; the others have no known cause. For V, J and clone size, that table is used; D and trimming come from the DNA. The table for this sample lists hundreds of thousands of clones; 85% to 90% of them were counted only once. The ten largest clones add up to around 1.7% of the sample.

Participants in the prospective study were enrolled through a virtual design, were aged about 18 to 100 years, and lived in approximately 25 United States geographic areas. Cohort assignment in the prospective study relied on participant-reported clinical history from a screening survey and a study questionnaire. Recovered participants in ImmuneRACE Cohort 3 were defined by two consecutive negative NP/OP PCR tests, clearance by a healthcare professional, or resolution of symptoms. Each participant in the prospective study had whole blood, serum and a nasopharyngeal or oropharyngeal swab collected by mobile phlebotomists. Participants in the prospective study had the option to provide additional blood draws and questionnaires over a roughly 2-month period. Blood samples from the prospective study were shipped frozen or at room temperature prior to DNA extraction. What the work shows at the level of the full study, not this receptor alone: The amount of clinical and demographic metadata varied by source and participant and was provided uncurated.

The CDR3, from cysteine to phenylalanine, totals 15 residues. The sequence is cut down to CDR3 DNA, 45 bases in frame from base 1. The junction shows trimming of 0 bases on V and 3 bases on J, plus 8 bases between the germline ends. CDR1 and CDR2 are drawn from the germline V gene (reference sequence): SEHNR, FQNEAQ. The V gene is TRBV7-9 and the J gene is TRBJ1-4; TRBD1 is perhaps the D gene, given 5 matching bases. The sample consisted of PBMCs or T cells enriched from blood (not recorded which). The sequence came from a man aged 35-49 years who had recovered from COVID-19. The CDR3 region has the sequence CASSLAGDSNEKLFF. Here is the DNA: TGTGCCAGCAGCTTAGCTGGGGACTCTAATGAAAAACTGTTTTTT.